This T cell receptor beta chain was sequenced for a study of CD8 T cells in ankylosing spondylitis. Quantitative 5'-RACE with molecular barcodes was used to make the TCR beta libraries. Each CDR3 protein is one row after TCRdb ran MiXCR on the 5' RACE reads. The table records about 390,000 distinct CDR3 sequences, approximately 20% of them present only once. Germline V gene lookup returns CDR1 LNHDA and CDR2 SQIVND (reference sequence). The CDR3 sequence is 15 residues long. Trimming at V came to 7 bases and at J to 4 bases, leaving 10 bases not matched to a gene. Study-level results: Some of these motif variants have turned up before, in reports on reactive arthritis synovial fluid and blood. Clones linked to disease, bearing a CD8+ phenotype, were relatively rare in peripheral blood. According to the report, clones linked to the disease were significantly enriched in matched synovial fluid samples taken from ankylosing spondylitis patients. For ankylosing spondylitis blood, a TCR beta motif of seven to nine highly homologous variants appeared characteristic.

Worth noting for this clonotype: Its specificity is not known.

The V gene is TRBV19, the J gene TRBJ2-3, with 8 positions matching TRBD2. The sample was blood, either unsorted or a sorted T cell fraction (not recorded which). The clonotype comes from a male donor with ankylosing spondylitis. Here the CDR3 reads CASTRGAGVADTQYF. CDR3 coding DNA: TGTGCCAGTACCCGAGGAGCGGGAGTGGCAGATACGCAGTATTTT.